The 21 T cell receptor beta chains listed next were all sequenced from one sample in a study of cytomegalovirus exposure and HLA in healthy donors. Both 60 Vbeta primers and 13 Jbeta primers went into the PCR. Measured with immunoSEQ multiplex PCR; TCRdb has only the in-frame clones, and not every one. The sample gives fewer than 200,000 clones, around four fifths of which show up once; about 10% is in the top ten. Sample: PBMCs. These receptors originate from a man aged 50-59 years in good health and CMV-seropositive.

V gene TRBV19 combines with J gene TRBJ2-7; D might be TRBD2 (5 bases). Trimming removed 4 bases at V and 0 bases at J, with 13 bases between. The CDR3 spans 15 residues. Looked up from germline, CDR1 is LNHDA and CDR2 is SQIVND (reference sequence). In DNA, the CDR3 is TGTGCCAGTAGTACCCAACTAGAGTCCTCCTACGAGCAGTACTTC. It encodes CASSTQLESSYEQYF.

The chain combines TRBV7-6 with TRBJ1-1; D gene ambiguous. This CDR3 has 13 residues. In germline, CDR1 is SGHVS, CDR2 FNYEAQ. The V gene lost 0 bases and the J gene lost 4 bases, with 6 bases spanning the gap. The CDR3 is CASSLAAGTEAFF. CDR3 nucleotide sequence: TGTGCCAGCAGCTTAGCCGCAGGCACTGAAGCTTTCTTT.

This rearrangement joins TRBV18 to TRBJ1-3, with D unclear. The CDR3 is 13 amino acids. Trimming left V 2 bases short and J 2 bases short, with 4 bases between. The germline CDR1 and CDR2 sequences are KGHSH and LQKENI. CDR3 in DNA: TGTGCCAGCTCACCAGAGACTGGAAACACCATATATTTT. It translates to CASSPETGNTIYF.

The chain uses TRBV25-1 and TRBJ2-7, with D maybe TRBD1 (5 bases). This CDR3 has 16 amino acids. CDR1 and CDR2 from the germline V gene are MGHDK and SYGVNS. Trimming removed 1 base from V and 5 bases from J, with 18 bases in between. The CDR3 nucleotides are TGTGCCAGCAGTGAATCGCGCCAACTTGGGGCCCACGAGCAGTACTTC. Protein: CASSESRQLGAHEQYF.

The chain is built from TRBV18 and TRBJ2-1; D uncertain. V dropped 0 bases and J dropped 4 bases, with 7 bases sitting between them. CDR1 KGHSH and CDR2 LQKENI come from the germline V gene. There are 14 residues in the CDR3. CDR3 sequence reads: CASSPPTRYNEQFF. The CDR3 DNA follows: TGTGCCAGCTCACCACCGACAAGGTACAATGAGCAGTTCTTC.

Comment on this clone: One end of the junction is discordant with germline, which a read error may explain. The V and J genes are TRBV19 and TRBJ2-1; 9 bases map to TRBD1. This CDR3 has 16 residues. Germline-derived CDR1 and CDR2 are LNHDA and SQIVND (reference sequence). The CDR3 DNA sequence: TGTGCCAGTGGTATTCTGGGTGGGGACAGGGCCAATGAGCAGTTCTTC. It specifies CASGILGGDRANEQFF. The whole variable domain, remainder taken from reference TRBV19 and TRBJ2-1, is DGGITQSPKYLFRKEGQNVTLSCEQNLNHDAMYWYRQDPGQGLRLIYYSQIVNDFQKGDIAEGYSVSREKKESFPLTVTSAQKNPTAFYLCASGILGGDRANEQFFGPGTRLTVL.

The rearrangement links TRBV7-9 to TRBJ1-5; no reliable D call. V shed 4 bases and J shed 0 bases, with 19 bases lying between them. The CDR3 sequence is 18 residues long. CDR1 is SEHNR, CDR2 FQNEAQ, per germline (reference sequence). The CDR3 loop reads CASSSNGGIGYSNQPQHF. In nucleotides, the CDR3 is TGTGCCAGCAGCTCAAATGGAGGGATAGGCTATAGCAATCAGCCCCAGCATTTT.

The rearrangement uses TRBV28 and TRBJ2-1; the D gene is possibly TRBD2 (5 bases). V dropped 5 bases and J dropped 4 bases, with 15 bases sitting between them. Germline V gene sequence: CDR1 MDHEN, CDR2 SYDVKM. The CDR3 runs to 15 residues. CDR3 nucleotides: TGTGCCAGCAGTCAATCCTCTTGGGAGTACAATGAGCAGTTCTTC. Amino acids: CASSQSSWEYNEQFF.

The CDR3: CASSLLRRGGSGEQFF. In DNA form, the CDR3 reads TGTGCCAGCAGCTTATTACGGCGGGGCGGGTCGGGTGAGCAGTTCTTC. This rearrangement joins TRBV7-8 to TRBJ2-1; D possibly corresponds to TRBD2 (6 bases). The CDR3 sequence is 16 residues long. The germline gives CDR1 SGHVS, CDR2 FQNEAQ. V was shortened by 2 bases and J by 9 bases, with 20 bases between the two germline ends.

This clone was picked up a small number of times. This chain links TRBV5-4 with TRBJ2-7, with D possibly TRBD1 on 5 matching bases. The CDR3 has 14 residues. V lost 8 bases and J lost 4, with 19 bases in between. The germline CDR1 and CDR2 sequences are SGHNT and YYREEE (reference sequence). CDR3 DNA sequence: TGTGCCAGTTCCCCCGGCAGGGCACCGTACGAGCAGTACTTC. It codes for CASSPGRAPYEQYF. Full variable domain (rest looked up from reference TRBV5-4 and TRBJ2-7): ETGVTQSPTHLIKTRGQQVTLRCSSQSGHNTVSWYQQALGQGPQFIFQYYREEENGRGNFPPRFSGLQFPNYSSELNVNALELDDSALYLCASSPGRAPYEQYFGPGTRLTVT.

This clone was observed a handful of times. The chain joins TRBV28 to TRBJ1-2; maybe TRBD1 (5 bases). Germline CDR1 is MDHEN and CDR2 is SYDVKM. The CDR3 runs 14 residues. Trimming took off 3 bases at V and 1 base at J, with 9 bases between the two ends. CDR3 protein: CASSFPQDNYGYTF. Written as DNA, the CDR3 is TGTGCCAGCAGTTTCCCACAGGATAACTATGGCTACACCTTC.

This clone was detected once. The chain couples TRBV6-5 to TRBJ2-2, with D maybe TRBD1 (6 bases). The CDR3 runs to 14 residues. Between the trimmed V and J ends, which lost 7 bases and 4 bases, there was a span of 13 bases. Germline values: CDR1 MNHEY, CDR2 SVGAGI. The CDR3, as DNA: TGTGCCAGCATTCGAAACAGGGTCACCGGGGAGCTGTTTTTT. Its protein product is CASIRNRVTGELFF.

This rearrangement joins TRBV7-2 to TRBJ2-7; TRBD1 matches 8 bases. With 4 bases clipped from V and 0 bases from J, the junction kept 11 bases outside the gene matches. CDR3 size: 17 residues. CDR1 SGHTA and CDR2 FQGNSA come from the germline V gene. CDR3 bases: TGTGCCAGCAGCTCTCTTCTACCGGGACAGGACTCCTACGAGCAGTACTTC. Protein: CASSSLLPGQDSYEQYF.

The J gene is TRBJ2-3, the V gene TRBV7-9; D uncertain. Between the trimmed V and J ends, which lost 5 bases and 2 bases, there was a span of 8 bases. CDR3 length: 13 residues. Looked up from germline, CDR1 is SEHNR and CDR2 is FQNEAQ (reference sequence). CDR3 sequence: CASSLPVTDTQYF. CDR3 nucleotides: TGTGCCAGCAGCCTACCGGTCACAGATACGCAGTATTTT.

CDR3 sequence (DNA): TGTGCCAGCTCACCGACAGGGGGCAGAATTTACGAGCAGTACTTC. It specifies CASSPTGGRIYEQYF. This chain joins TRBV18 and TRBJ2-7; TRBD1 matches at 10 bases. V shed 3 bases, J shed 4 bases, and the junction held 6 bases outside the gene matches. The CDR3 length is 15 residues. The germline gives CDR1 KGHSH, CDR2 LQKENI.

V and J are TRBV29-1 and TRBJ2-5; TRBD1 matches 9 bases. The germline V gene encodes CDR1 SQVTM and CDR2 ANQGSEA. V was pared by 3 bases and J by 2 bases, with 7 bases of the junction left unmatched. The CDR3 runs to 15 residues. CDR3 region: CSVEGTGLHQETQYF. CDR3 in DNA: TGCAGCGTTGAGGGGACAGGGCTTCATCAAGAGACCCAGTACTTC.

The rearrangement links TRBV7-3 to TRBJ2-7; 15 bases line up with TRBD2. This CDR3 has 19 residues. J was trimmed by 0 bases and V by 7 bases; bases with no gene match: 13. Germline values: CDR1 SGHTA, CDR2 FQGTGA. In DNA form, the CDR3 reads TGTGCCAGCACCTCCCGGACTAGCGGGAGGGACCTCAGCTCCTACGAGCAGTACTTC. Protein: CASTSRTSGRDLSSYEQYF.

The chain recombines TRBV10-3 with TRBJ2-7; 11 bases fit TRBD1. CDR3 length: 17 amino acids. Trimming at V came to 0 bases and at J to 5 bases, leaving 9 bases not matched to a gene. CDR1 ENHRY and CDR2 SYGVKD come from the germline V gene. The CDR3, as DNA: TGTGCCATCAGTGAGTCAATCGTTCGGGACAGGGGGAACGAGCAGTACTTC. Translating gives CAISESIVRDRGNEQYF.

CDR3 bases: TGTGCCAGTAGAGTGGGACAGGGTTATCAGCCCCAGCATTTT. Translated: CASRVGQGYQPQHF. The chain uses TRBV19 and TRBJ1-5, with 9 bases aligning to TRBD1. The CDR3 consists of 14 residues. CDR1 and CDR2 (germline): LNHDA, SQIVND (reference sequence). With 6 bases clipped from V and 5 bases from J, the junction kept 5 bases outside the gene matches.

V is TRBV6-5 and J is TRBJ1-5; D not certain. V lost 6 bases to trimming and J lost 0 bases, with 6 bases between them. CDR3 size: 13 residues. The germline CDR1 and CDR2 sequences are MNHEY and SVGAGI. CDR3: CASRTNSNQPQHF. The CDR3 coding sequence is TGTGCCAGCAGAACTAATAGCAATCAGCCCCAGCATTTT.

This sequence joins TRBV7-9 and TRBJ2-1; 8 nucleotides agree with TRBD2. The CDR3 covers 17 residues. Germline CDR1 SEHNR, CDR2 FQNEAQ (reference sequence). V lost 5 bases and J lost 4; bases outside the gene matches: 13. The CDR3 loop reads CASSPSPGTRIYNEQFF. In DNA, the CDR3 is TGTGCCAGCAGCCCCTCCCCCGGGACTAGGATTTACAATGAGCAGTTCTTC.